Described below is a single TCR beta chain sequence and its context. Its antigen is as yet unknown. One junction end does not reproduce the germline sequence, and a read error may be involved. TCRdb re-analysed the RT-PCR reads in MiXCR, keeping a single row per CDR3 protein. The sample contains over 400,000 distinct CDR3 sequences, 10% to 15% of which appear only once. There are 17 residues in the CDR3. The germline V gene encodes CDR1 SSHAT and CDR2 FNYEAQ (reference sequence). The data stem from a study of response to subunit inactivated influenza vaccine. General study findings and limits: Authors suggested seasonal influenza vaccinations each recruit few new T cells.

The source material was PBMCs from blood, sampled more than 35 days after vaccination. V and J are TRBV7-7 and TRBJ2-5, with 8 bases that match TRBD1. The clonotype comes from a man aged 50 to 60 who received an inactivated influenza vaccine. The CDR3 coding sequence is TGTGCTAGCAGCTCCCGGACGCCGACAGGGGTAGGGGAGACCCAGTACTTC. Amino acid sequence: CASSSRTPTGVGETQYF.